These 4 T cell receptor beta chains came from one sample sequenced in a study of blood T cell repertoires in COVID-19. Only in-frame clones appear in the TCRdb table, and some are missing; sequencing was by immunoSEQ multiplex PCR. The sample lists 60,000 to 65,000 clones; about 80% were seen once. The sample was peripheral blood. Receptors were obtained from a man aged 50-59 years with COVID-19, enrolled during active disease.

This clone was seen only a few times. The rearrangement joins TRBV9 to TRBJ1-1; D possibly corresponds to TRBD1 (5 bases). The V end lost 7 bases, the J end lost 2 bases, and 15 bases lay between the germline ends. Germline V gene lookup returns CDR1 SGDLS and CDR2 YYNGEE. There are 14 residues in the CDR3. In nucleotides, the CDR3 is TGTGCCAGCGGCAGGGTGGTCTCCAACACTGAAGCTTTCTTT. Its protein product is CASGRVVSNTEAFF.

The CDR3 bases are TGTGCCAGTAGTTGGGCAGGGGATACCGCTGGCTACACCTTC. It codes for CASSWAGDTAGYTF. This rearrangement joins TRBV19 to TRBJ1-2; D possibly corresponds to TRBD1 (6 bases). Trimming pared 5 bases from V and 7 bases from J, leaving 17 bases between. The V gene's germline CDR1 is LNHDA and CDR2 SQIVND (reference sequence). The CDR3 extends over 14 amino acids.

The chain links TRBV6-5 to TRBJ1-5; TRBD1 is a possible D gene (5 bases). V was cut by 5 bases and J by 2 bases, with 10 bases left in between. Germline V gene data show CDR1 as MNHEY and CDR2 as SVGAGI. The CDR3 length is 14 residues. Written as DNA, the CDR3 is TGTGCCAGCAGTAGGCAGGGTCGCAATCAGCCCCAGCATTTT. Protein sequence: CASSRQGRNQPQHF.

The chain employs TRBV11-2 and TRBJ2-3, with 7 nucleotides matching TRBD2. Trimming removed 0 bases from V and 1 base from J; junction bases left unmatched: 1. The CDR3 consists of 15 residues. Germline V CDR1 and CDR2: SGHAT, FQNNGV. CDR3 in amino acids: CASSLDRGGTDTQYF. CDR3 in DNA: TGTGCCAGCAGCTTAGATCGGGGGGGCACAGATACGCAGTATTTT.